The next 24 T cell receptor beta chains were all read from a single sample in a study of blood T cell repertoires in COVID-19. This table comes from immunoSEQ multiplex PCR, and its TCRdb copy is limited to in-frame clones, with some not included. Altogether about 270,000 clones are present, approximately 91% being singletons, with the ten largest covering 2.3%. The sample comprised PBMCs or T cells enriched from blood (not recorded which). The receptor set was obtained from a woman aged 40 to 50 with acute COVID-19.

The chain recombines TRBV6-5 with TRBJ1-2; TRBD1 aligns across 11 bases. Unmatched junction bases numbered 7, after V lost 5 bases and J lost 5 bases. The CDR3 runs to 15 residues. Germline-derived CDR1 and CDR2 are MNHEY and SVGAGI. The CDR3 region has the DNA TGTGCCAGCAGTCCTGGACAGGGGGCAGGTTATGGCTACACCTTC. This encodes CASSPGQGAGYGYTF.

V gene TRBV12-3 or TRBV12-4 combines with J gene TRBJ1-1, with D possibly matching TRBD1 (6 bases). Trimming pared 3 bases from V and 11 bases from J, leaving 10 bases between. This CDR3 has 11 residues. CDR3 amino acids: CASSFQGSAFF. The CDR3, as DNA: TGTGCCAGCAGTTTTCAGGGGTCGGCTTTCTTT.

The chain recombines TRBV10-1 with TRBJ1-5; 8 positions match TRBD1. Germline lookup yields CDR1 WNHNN and CDR2 SYGVQD (reference sequence). J was trimmed by 6 bases and V by 6 bases; bases with no gene match: 7. The CDR3 runs 14 residues. CDR3 sequence (DNA): TGCGCCAGCAGAGAACGGGACAGGTGTCAGCCCCAGCATTTT. Translating gives CASRERDRCQPQHF.

This chain joins TRBV18 and TRBJ1-5; tentatively, D is TRBD1 (6 bases). This CDR3 has 13 amino acids. Germline CDR1 is KGHSH and CDR2 is LQKENI. The ends were cut back, 5 bases at V and 5 bases at J, with 10 bases in the middle. The CDR3 DNA is TGTGCCAGCTCAGCTTACAGGGATCAGCCCCAGCATTTT. This translates into CASSAYRDQPQHF.

The chain recombines TRBV25-1 with TRBJ2-6; the D gene is possibly TRBD1 (6 bases). Germline-derived CDR1 and CDR2 are MGHDK and SYGVNS. Trimming removed 6 bases at V and 0 bases at J, with 12 bases between. The CDR3 has 16 residues. CDR3 sequence reads: CASRGAGPSGANVLTF. As DNA, the CDR3 is TGTGCCAGCAGGGGGGCAGGCCCCTCTGGGGCCAACGTCCTGACTTTC.

The chain carries TRBV30 and TRBJ1-1, with no clear D. This CDR3 region has 12 residues. Germline-derived CDR1 and CDR2 are GTSNPN and SVGIG (reference sequence). The ends were cut back, 0 bases at V and 5 bases at J, with 7 bases in the middle. The CDR3 reads CAWSVVRTEAFF. In DNA, the CDR3 is TGTGCCTGGAGTGTAGTCCGGACTGAAGCTTTCTTT.

DNA for the CDR3: TGTGCCAGCAGCTTGGCGGGAGTTGGTCAGCCCCAGCATTTT. It encodes CASSLAGVGQPQHF. The V and J genes are TRBV5-6 and TRBJ1-5; D uncertain. Germline lookup yields CDR1 SGHDT and CDR2 YYEEEE. The V gene lost 0 bases and the J gene lost 6 bases, with 10 bases spanning the gap. This CDR3 spans 14 amino acids.

The chain is built from TRBV28 and TRBJ1-6, with 8 positions matching TRBD1. After removal of 3 bases from V and 13 bases from J, the junction contained 2 bases not matched to a gene. This CDR3 has 12 residues. Germline V gene data show CDR1 as MDHEN and CDR2 as SYDVKM. CDR3 DNA sequence: TGTGCCAGCAGTTTGGGGACAGGTCCCCTCCACTTT. Its protein product is CASSLGTGPLHF.

This sequence joins TRBV4-3 and TRBJ2-3; 9 nucleotides align to TRBD2. The germline V gene has CDR1 LGHNA and CDR2 YSLEER. J gave up 0 bases and V 0 bases, and 1 base lay outside the gene matches. The CDR3 consists of 16 residues. The CDR3 region is CASSQEGTSSTDTQYF. The CDR3 DNA reads TGCGCCAGCAGCCAAGAAGGGACTAGCAGCACAGATACGCAGTATTTT.

This chain links TRBV2 with TRBJ2-3; TRBD2 aligns across 13 bases. The V segment lost 6 bases and the J segment 4 bases; nucleotides outside the gene matches: 10. Per germline, CDR1 SNHLY and CDR2 FYNNEI. The CDR3 contains 17 residues. DNA of the CDR3: TGTGCCAGCAGCGACTTGGGACTAGCGGGAAGGGCAGATACGCAGTATTTT. Residues: CASSDLGLAGRADTQYF. The full variable domain, its missing parts supplied by reference TRBV2 and TRBJ2-3, is EPEVTQTPSHQVTQMGQEVILRCVPISNHLYFYWYRQILGQKVEFLVSFYNNEISEKSEIFDDQFSVERPDGSNFTLKIRSTKLEDSAMYFCASSDLGLAGRADTQYFGPGTRLTVL.

This sequence joins TRBV7-8 and TRBJ2-2; D is undetermined. The CDR3 is 12 residues long. V lost 5 bases and J lost 3, with 4 bases in between. Germline CDR1 SGHVS, CDR2 FQNEAQ. CDR3: CASSIYTGELFF. As DNA, the CDR3 is TGTGCCAGCAGCATATACACCGGGGAGCTGTTTTTT.

This chain connects TRBV3-1 (or the pseudogene TRBV3-2) to TRBJ2-7, with TRBD2 as a possible D gene (5 bases). The V and J ends lost 5 bases and 2 bases respectively, with 13 bases between them. CDR3 length: 14 amino acids. CDR1 and CDR2 from the germline V gene are LGHDT and YNNKEL (reference sequence). CDR3 residues: CASSSYRGTYEQYF. CDR3 coding DNA: TGTGCCAGCAGCTCCTACCGGGGTACCTACGAGCAGTACTTC.

The gene calls are TRBV4-3 and TRBJ2-3, with 9 positions matching TRBD1. Germline V lookup: CDR1 LGHNA, CDR2 YSLEER. This CDR3 has 14 amino acids. J was trimmed by 4 bases and V by 3 bases; bases with no gene match: 2. The CDR3 spells CASSQRTGADTQYF. The CDR3, as DNA: TGCGCCAGCAGCCAGAGGACAGGGGCAGATACGCAGTATTTT.

The rearrangement joins TRBV6-5 to TRBJ2-7, with 11 positions matching TRBD2. The germline V gene has CDR1 MNHEY and CDR2 SVGAGI. The CDR3 runs 13 residues. V lost 10 bases, J lost 2 bases, and 4 bases stayed unmatched. The CDR3 region is CATLAGAPYEQYF. CDR3 bases: TGTGCCACACTAGCGGGAGCCCCCTACGAGCAGTACTTC.

The V call is TRBV6-2 or TRBV6-3, the J call TRBJ2-1; TRBD2 might be the D (5 bases). The CDR3 loop spans 15 amino acids. The ends were cut back, 0 bases at V and 5 bases at J, with 11 bases in the middle. CDR1 is MNHEY, CDR2 SVGEGT, per germline. DNA for the CDR3: TGTGCCAGCAGTTACTCCACTAGGAGCCACAATGAGCAGTTCTTC. Residues: CASSYSTRSHNEQFF.

This chain joins TRBV19 and TRBJ1-2, with 7 bases lining up with TRBD1. Germline lookup yields CDR1 LNHDA and CDR2 SQIVND (reference sequence). There are 13 residues in the CDR3. V shed 8 bases, J shed 6 bases, and the junction held 9 bases outside the gene matches. The CDR3 loop is CASDDRVGNGYTF. In nucleotides, the CDR3 is TGTGCCAGTGACGACAGGGTCGGTAATGGCTACACCTTC.

The CDR3 loop is CASSPPTGMVEKLFF. Here the CDR3 DNA reads TGTGCCAGCTCACCACCAACAGGGATGGTTGAAAAACTGTTTTTT. The V call is TRBV18, the J call TRBJ1-4; D perhaps matches TRBD1 (6 bases). CDR1 is KGHSH, CDR2 LQKENI, per germline. This CDR3 comprises 15 residues. Trimming removed 0 bases from V and 7 bases from J, with 12 bases in between.

The rearrangement links TRBV10-3 to TRBJ1-2; a possible D gene is TRBD1 (5 bases). This CDR3 is 14 amino acids long. Trimming pared 4 bases from V and 2 bases from J, leaving 11 bases between. CDR1 and CDR2 from the germline V gene are ENHRY and SYGVKD. The CDR3 region is CAISGIGANYGYTF. CDR3 sequence (DNA): TGTGCCATCAGTGGTATAGGGGCGAACTATGGCTACACCTTC.

V usage is TRBV3-1 (or the pseudogene TRBV3-2) and J usage is TRBJ2-7; D is perhaps TRBD2 (6 bases). The germline CDR1 and CDR2 sequences are LGHDT and YNNKEL (reference sequence). The V end was cut by 1 base, the J end by 6 bases, with 16 bases between. This CDR3 is 15 amino acids long. The chain's CDR3 is CASSQVYPGVGEQYF. The CDR3 bases are TGTGCCAGCAGCCAAGTATACCCGGGAGTGGGCGAGCAGTACTTC.

The V gene is TRBV5-1, the J gene TRBJ1-6; D perhaps matches TRBD1 (5 bases). The CDR3 is 14 residues long. CDR1 SGHRS and CDR2 YFSETQ come from the germline V gene. Trimming cost V 4 bases and J 9 bases, with 14 bases left between them. DNA of the CDR3: TGCGCCAGCAGCGCAGCGGGGGAGGGTTCACCCCTCCACTTT. Encoded protein: CASSAAGEGSPLHF.

The rearrangement uses TRBV7-3 and TRBJ2-3; 12 nucleotides line up with TRBD2. The germline CDR1 and CDR2 sequences are SGHTA and FQGTGA. The trim removed 5 bases at V and 3 bases at J, leaving 6 bases unmatched. This CDR3 region has 16 residues. The CDR3 loop is CASSQGGLAGTDTQYF. CDR3 DNA: TGTGCCAGCAGCCAGGGCGGACTAGCGGGGACAGATACGCAGTATTTT.

A single count supports this clone. The rearrangement uses TRBV2 and TRBJ1-4; D perhaps matches TRBD1 (6 bases). The CDR3 has 14 residues. CDR1 is SNHLY and CDR2 is FYNNEI in the germline V gene. V was clipped by 3 bases and J by 5 bases, with 10 bases between them. The CDR3: CASSDSGTNEKLFF. CDR3 nucleotides: TGTGCCAGCAGTGACTCGGGGACAAATGAAAAACTGTTTTTT.

V is TRBV28 and J is TRBJ1-4; D gene unclear. Trimming removed 6 bases from V and 4 bases from J, with 12 bases in between. This CDR3 is built from 14 residues. The germline V gene encodes CDR1 MDHEN and CDR2 SYDVKM. Here the CDR3 DNA reads TGTGCCAGCAGGCCCGGAGGCTTTAATGAAAAACTGTTTTTT. Encoded protein: CASRPGGFNEKLFF.

This chain uses TRBV5-6 with TRBJ1-6, with D perhaps matching TRBD1 (6 bases). CDR1 and CDR2 (germline): SGHDT, YYEEEE. This CDR3 comprises 13 residues. Deletions cut 2 bases from V and 9 bases from J, with 9 bases between. This CDR3 reads CASSFTRGSPLHF. The CDR3 coding sequence is TGTGCCAGCAGCTTCACCAGGGGTTCACCCCTCCACTTT.